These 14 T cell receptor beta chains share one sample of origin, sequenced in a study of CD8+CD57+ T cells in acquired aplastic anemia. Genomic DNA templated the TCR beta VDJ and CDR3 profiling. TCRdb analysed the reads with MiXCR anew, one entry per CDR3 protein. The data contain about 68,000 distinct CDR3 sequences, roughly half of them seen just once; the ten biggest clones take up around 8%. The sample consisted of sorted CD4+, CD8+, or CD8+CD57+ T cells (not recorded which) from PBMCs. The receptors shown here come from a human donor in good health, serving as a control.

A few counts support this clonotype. CDR3 protein: CAITPKTSGGYEQYF. The CDR3 nucleotides are TGTGCCATCACCCCTAAGACTAGCGGGGGGTACGAGCAGTACTTC. The J gene is TRBJ2-7, the V gene TRBV10-3; the match to TRBD2 covers 13 bases. Per germline, CDR1 ENHRY and CDR2 SYGVKD. CDR3 length: 15 amino acids. V lost 7 bases to trimming and J lost 4 bases; unmatched junction nucleotides: 7.

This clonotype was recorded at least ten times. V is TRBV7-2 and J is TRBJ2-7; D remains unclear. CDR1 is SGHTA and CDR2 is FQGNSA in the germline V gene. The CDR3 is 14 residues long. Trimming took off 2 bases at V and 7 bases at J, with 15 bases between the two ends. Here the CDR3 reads CASSLHSLKLEQYF. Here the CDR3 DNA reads TGTGCCAGCAGCTTACACTCGCTTAAATTAGAGCAGTACTTC.

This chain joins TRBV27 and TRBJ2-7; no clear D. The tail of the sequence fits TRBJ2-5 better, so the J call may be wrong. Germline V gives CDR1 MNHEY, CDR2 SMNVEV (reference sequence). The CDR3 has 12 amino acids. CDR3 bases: TGTGCCAGCAGGCCTTACCCAGAGACCCAGTACTTC. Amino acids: CASRPYPETQYF.

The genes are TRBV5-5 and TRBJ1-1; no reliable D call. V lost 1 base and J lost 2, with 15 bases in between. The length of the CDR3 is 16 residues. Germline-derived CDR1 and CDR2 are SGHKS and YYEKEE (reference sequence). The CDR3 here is CASSLIGGPTNTEAFF. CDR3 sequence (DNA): TGTGCCAGCAGCTTGATAGGAGGACCTACTAACACTGAAGCTTTCTTT. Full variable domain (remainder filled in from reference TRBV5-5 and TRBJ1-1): DAGVTQSPTHLIKTRGQQVTLRCSPISGHKSVSWYQQVLGQGPQFIFQYYEKEERGRGNFPDRFSARQFPNYSSELNVNALLLGDSALYLCASSLIGGPTNTEAFFGQGTRLTVV.

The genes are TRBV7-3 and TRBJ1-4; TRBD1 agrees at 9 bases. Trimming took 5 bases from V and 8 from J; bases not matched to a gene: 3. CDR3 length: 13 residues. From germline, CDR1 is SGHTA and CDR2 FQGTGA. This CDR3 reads CASSGTGHEKLFF. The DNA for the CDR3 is TGTGCCAGCAGCGGGACAGGGCACGAAAAACTGTTTTTT. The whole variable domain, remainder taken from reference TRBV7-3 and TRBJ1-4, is GAGVSQTPSNKVTEKGKYVELRCDPISGHTALYWYRQSLGQGPEFLIYFQGTGAADDSGLPNDRFFAVRPEGSVSTLKIQRTERGDSAVYLCASSGTGHEKLFFGSGTQLSVL.

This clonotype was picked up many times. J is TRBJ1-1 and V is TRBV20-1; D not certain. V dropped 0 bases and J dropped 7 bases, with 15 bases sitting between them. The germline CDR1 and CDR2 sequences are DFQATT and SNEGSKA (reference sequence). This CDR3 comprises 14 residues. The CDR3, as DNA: TGCAGTGCTAGAGATCAGAGCAGCGCCTATGAAGCTTTCTTT. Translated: CSARDQSSAYEAFF.

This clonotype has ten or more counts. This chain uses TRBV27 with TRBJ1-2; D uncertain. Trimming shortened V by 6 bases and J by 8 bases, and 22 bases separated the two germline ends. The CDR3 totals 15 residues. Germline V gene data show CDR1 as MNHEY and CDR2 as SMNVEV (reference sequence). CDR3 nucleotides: TGTGCCAGCAGCTATACCCTTATCGGGGAAGGGGGCTACACCTTC. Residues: CASSYTLIGEGGYTF.

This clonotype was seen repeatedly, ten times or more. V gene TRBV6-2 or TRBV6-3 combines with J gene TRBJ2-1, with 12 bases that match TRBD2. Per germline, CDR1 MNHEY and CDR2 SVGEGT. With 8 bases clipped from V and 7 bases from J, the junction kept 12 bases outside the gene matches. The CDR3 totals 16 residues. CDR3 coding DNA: TGTGCCAGCTCCGGCGAGCTAGCGGGAGGGTATAATGAGCAGTTCTTC. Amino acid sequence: CASSGELAGGYNEQFF.

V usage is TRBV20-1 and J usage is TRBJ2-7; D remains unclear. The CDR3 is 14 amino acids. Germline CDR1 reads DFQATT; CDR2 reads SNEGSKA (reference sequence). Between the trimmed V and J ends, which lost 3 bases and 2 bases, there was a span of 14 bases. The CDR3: CSARSIAFPYEQYF. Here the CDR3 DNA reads TGCAGTGCTAGGTCGATAGCTTTCCCCTACGAGCAGTACTTC.

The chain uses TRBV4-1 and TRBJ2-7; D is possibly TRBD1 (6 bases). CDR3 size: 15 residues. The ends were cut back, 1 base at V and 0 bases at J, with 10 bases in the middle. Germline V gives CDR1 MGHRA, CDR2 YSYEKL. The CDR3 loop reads CASSQGQESSYEQYF. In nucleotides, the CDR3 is TGCGCCAGCAGCCAAGGACAGGAGAGCTCCTACGAGCAGTACTTC.

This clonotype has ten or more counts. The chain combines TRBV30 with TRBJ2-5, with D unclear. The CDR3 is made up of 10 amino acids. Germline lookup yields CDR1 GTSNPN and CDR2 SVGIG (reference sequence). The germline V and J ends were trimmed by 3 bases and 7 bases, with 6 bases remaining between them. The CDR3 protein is CAWRGATQYF. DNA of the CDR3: TGTGCCTGGAGAGGTGCGACCCAGTACTTC.

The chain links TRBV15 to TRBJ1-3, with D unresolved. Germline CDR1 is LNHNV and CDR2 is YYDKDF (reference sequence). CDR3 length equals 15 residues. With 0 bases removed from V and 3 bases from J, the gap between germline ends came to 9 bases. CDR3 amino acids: CATSRDRGIGNTIYF. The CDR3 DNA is TGTGCCACCAGCAGAGATCGAGGGATTGGAAACACCATATATTTT.

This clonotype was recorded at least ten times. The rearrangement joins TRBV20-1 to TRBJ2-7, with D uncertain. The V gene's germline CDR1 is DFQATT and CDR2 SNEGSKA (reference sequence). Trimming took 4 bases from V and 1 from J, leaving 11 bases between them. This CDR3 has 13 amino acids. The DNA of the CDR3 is TGCAGTGCTAAACCTCTAGAGTCCTACGAGCAGTACTTC. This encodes CSAKPLESYEQYF.

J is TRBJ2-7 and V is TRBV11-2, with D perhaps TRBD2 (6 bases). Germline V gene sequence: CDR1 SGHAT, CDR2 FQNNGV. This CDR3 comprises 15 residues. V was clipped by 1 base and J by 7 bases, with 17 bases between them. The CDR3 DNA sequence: TGTGCCAGCAGCTTAGTGTCAGCCCGGAGGGAGGAGCAGTACTTC. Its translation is CASSLVSARREEQYF.